This T cell receptor (beta chain) emerged from a study of T cell responses to AZD1222 COVID-19 vaccine. Study-wide results and limits: Among AZD1222 vaccinees, only six were seropositive at baseline.

Assay: immunoSEQ multiplex PCR; the TCRdb copy retains only in-frame clones and omits some. The sample contains about 94,000 clones, roughly 88% of which appear only once. Notes on this clone: Its antigen is as yet unknown.

The CDR3 runs to 16 residues. CDR1 is KGHSH and CDR2 is LQKENI in the germline V gene. Trimming cost V 4 bases and J 6 bases, with 19 bases left between them. The origin of this receptor is an adult in good health. The chain joins TRBV18 to TRBJ1-5, with D perhaps matching TRBD1 (6 bases). Here the sequenced sample was peripheral blood, taken on day 0 of AZD1222 vaccination. CDR3 amino acids: CASSLENPGAGQPQHF. CDR3 DNA: TGTGCCAGCTCACTTGAAAACCCGGGGGCTGGTCAGCCCCAGCATTTT.